Listed below are T cell receptor beta chains from one sample, sequenced in a study of blood T cell repertoires in COVID-19. Here immunoSEQ multiplex PCR was the method, and the copy in TCRdb shows in-frame clones only, minus some. The profile shows over 11,000 clones, over 80% of them singletons. Sequencing used peripheral blood. The receptors were sampled from a human donor in a cohort sampled during active COVID-19. Both conserved end residues are part of each CDR3. The D gene is left open where the match is weak. Some rows mark clone size as missing; the rest say once, few, many or name a class of expanded clone.

D gene: TRBD2
clone size: NA
J gene: TRBJ2-3
V gene: TRBV28
CDR3 DNA: TGTGCCAGCATCCCCAGCGGGAGGGCCATAGATACGCAGTATTTT
CDR3 protein: CASIPSGRAIDTQYF

D gene: NA
clone size: NA
J gene: TRBJ2-2
V gene: TRBV5-1
CDR3 DNA: TGCGCCACCTGCCTCGGGTTCGCGAACACCGGGGAGCTGTTTTTT
CDR3 protein: CATCLGFANTGELFF

D gene: TRBD1
clone size: NA
J gene: TRBJ2-2
V gene: TRBV28
CDR3 DNA: TGTGCCAGCAGTTTGCGCCAACAAGGGGGCGGCGGGGAGCTGTTTTTT
CDR3 protein: CASSLRQQGGGGELFF

D gene: TRBD1
clone size: few
J gene: TRBJ1-2
V gene: TRBV19
CDR3 DNA: TGTGCCAGTAGTATTGGGACAGGGTTTGGTGGCTACACCTTC
CDR3 protein: CASSIGTGFGGYTF

D gene: TRBD1
clone size: NA
J gene: TRBJ2-2
V gene: TRBV28
CDR3 DNA: TGTGCCAGCAGTTTTAGCGGGACAGGGGCCCGCCGGGGAGCTGTTTTT
CDR3 protein: CASSFSGTGARRGAVF

D gene: TRBD2
clone size: NA
J gene: TRBJ2-1
V gene: TRBV30
CDR3 DNA: TGTGCCTGGATTCCCGGGGGGTCCTACAATGAGCAGTTCTTC
CDR3 protein: CAWIPGGSYNEQFF

D gene: TRBD2
clone size: NA
J gene: TRBJ2-3
V gene: TRBV28
CDR3 DNA: TGTGCCAGCAGTCTACTAGCGGGAGTAGGCACAGATACGCAGTATTTT
CDR3 protein: CASSLLAGVGTDTQYF

D gene: TRBD2
clone size: NA
J gene: TRBJ2-1
V gene: TRBV3-1/TRBV3-2
CDR3 DNA: TGTGCCAGCAGCCAAGGAAAGGCGACGCGGGAGTTTGGAAATGAGCAGTTCTTC
CDR3 protein: CASSQGKATREFGNEQFF

D gene: TRBD1
clone size: NA
J gene: TRBJ2-2
V gene: TRBV25-1
CDR3 DNA: TGTGCCAGCAGTTCGGGGGAGGGACAGGGCGGGACCGGGGAGCTGTTTTTT
CDR3 protein: CASSSGEGQGGTGELFF

D gene: NA
clone size: few
J gene: TRBJ1-5
V gene: TRBV6-6
CDR3 DNA: TGTGCCAGCAGCAAGGGGTATAGCAATCAGCCCCAGCATTTT
CDR3 protein: CASSKGYSNQPQHF

D gene: TRBD1
clone size: NA
J gene: TRBJ1-5
V gene: TRBV27
CDR3 DNA: TGTGCCAGCAGTAGTAGACAGGGCCCGAGCAATCAGCCCCAGCATTTT
CDR3 protein: CASSSRQGPSNQPQHF

D gene: TRBD2
clone size: NA
J gene: TRBJ2-5
V gene: TRBV28
CDR3 DNA: TGTGCCAGCAGTTCCGGGTCGGGGGGACGACAGACCCAGTACTTC
CDR3 protein: CASSSGSGGRQTQYF

D gene: TRBD1
clone size: NA
J gene: TRBJ2-3
V gene: TRBV7-2
CDR3 DNA: TGTGCCAGCAGCTACCCGCCAGACAGGGGGAGGGCGACAGATACGCAGTATTTT
CDR3 protein: CASSYPPDRGRATDTQYF

D gene: NA
clone size: NA
J gene: TRBJ1-6
V gene: TRBV4-2
CDR3 DNA: TGTGCCAGCAGCCAATTTAAGTCGGGGAATTCACCCCTCCACTTT
CDR3 protein: CASSQFKSGNSPLHF

D gene: TRBD1
clone size: medium-sized
J gene: TRBJ1-2
V gene: TRBV29-1
CDR3 DNA: TGCAGCGGGACAGGGGGTAACTATGGCTACACCTTC
CDR3 protein: CSGTGGNYGYTF

D gene: NA
clone size: NA
J gene: TRBJ1-3
V gene: TRBV7-9
CDR3 DNA: TGTGCCAGCAGCCCTAGGCCGGGAACACACTCTGGAAACACCATATATTTT
CDR3 protein: CASSPRPGTHSGNTIYF

D gene: TRBD1
clone size: once
J gene: TRBJ2-5
V gene: TRBV9
CDR3 DNA: TGTGCCAGCAGCGCCACCCCAGGGGGAGAGACCCAGTACTTC
CDR3 protein: CASSATPGGETQYF

D gene: TRBD2
clone size: NA
J gene: TRBJ2-2
V gene: TRBV9
CDR3 DNA: TGTGCCAGCAGCGTAGAAACTAGCGGGAGCGGGGAGCTGTTTTTT
CDR3 protein: CASSVETSGSGELFF

D gene: NA
clone size: NA
J gene: TRBJ1-5
V gene: TRBV20-1
CDR3 DNA: TGCAGTGCTAGTCTCGAGGGCAAGTATAGCAATCAGCCCCAGCATTTT
CDR3 protein: CSASLEGKYSNQPQHF

D gene: TRBD1
clone size: NA
J gene: TRBJ1-6
V gene: TRBV2
CDR3 DNA: TGTGCCAGCAGTCCCCGATTGACAGGGACAAATTCACCCCTCCACTTT
CDR3 protein: CASSPRLTGTNSPLHF

D gene: NA
clone size: NA
J gene: TRBJ2-5
V gene: TRBV11-2
CDR3 DNA: TGTGCCAGCAGCTTAGATAAGGGGGAGGGAGAGACCCAGTACTTC
CDR3 protein: CASSLDKGEGETQYF

D gene: TRBD2
clone size: NA
J gene: TRBJ2-7
V gene: TRBV7-9
CDR3 DNA: TGTGCCAGCAGGCGTGCTTTCGAGACTAGCGGCTCCTACGAGCAGTACTTC
CDR3 protein: CASRRAFETSGSYEQYF

D gene: NA
clone size: NA
J gene: TRBJ2-7
V gene: TRBV5-1
CDR3 DNA: TGCGCCAGCAGCTTGGCTCCGAACTTGAACTACGAGCAGTACTTC
CDR3 protein: CASSLAPNLNYEQYF

D gene: NA
clone size: few
J gene: TRBJ2-2
V gene: TRBV1
CDR3 DNA: TGCACCAGCAGCCAAGATTTTTTCCGGGACAGGGAGGACACCGGGGAGCTGTTTTTT
CDR3 protein: CTSSQDFFRDREDTGELFF

D gene: NA
clone size: NA
J gene: TRBJ2-5
V gene: TRBV5-1
CDR3 DNA: TGCGCCAGCAGCTTACCAGCGGGTTTGAGAGAGACCCAGTACTTC
CDR3 protein: CASSLPAGLRETQYF

D gene: NA
clone size: NA
J gene: TRBJ2-5
V gene: TRBV7-8
CDR3 DNA: TGTGCCAGCAGCGCAGATTTGACCCAGTACTTC
CDR3 protein: CASSADLTQYF

D gene: TRBD2
clone size: NA
J gene: TRBJ2-2
V gene: TRBV24-1
CDR3 DNA: TGTGCCACCAGTGATTTCCGGGTGGGTAGCGGGAACACTAACACCGGGGAGCTGTTTTTT
CDR3 protein: CATSDFRVGSGNTNTGELFF

D gene: TRBD1
clone size: NA
J gene: TRBJ1-6
V gene: TRBV4-3
CDR3 DNA: TGCGCCAGCAGCCAAGATGGACAGGGGAATTCACCCCTCCACTTT
CDR3 protein: CASSQDGQGNSPLHF

D gene: TRBD1
clone size: NA
J gene: TRBJ1-2
V gene: TRBV19
CDR3 DNA: TGTGCCAGTAGTGCCTGGGACAGCTATGGCTACACCTTC
CDR3 protein: CASSAWDSYGYTF

D gene: TRBD2
clone size: NA
J gene: TRBJ2-2
V gene: TRBV7-3
CDR3 DNA: TGTGCCAGCAGCTTGACTAGCGGGGGAAACACCGGGGAGCTGTTTTTT
CDR3 protein: CASSLTSGGNTGELFF

D gene: NA
clone size: NA
J gene: TRBJ2-7
V gene: TRBV11-2
CDR3 DNA: TGTGCCAGCAGCTTAGCCGAGAGACTCTACGAGCAGTACTTC
CDR3 protein: CASSLAERLYEQYF

D gene: NA
clone size: once
J gene: TRBJ1-1
V gene: TRBV3-1/TRBV3-2
CDR3 DNA: TGTGCCAGCAGCTTCGGGGGTGGTGCTGAAGCTTTCTTT
CDR3 protein: CASSFGGGAEAFF

D gene: TRBD2
clone size: NA
J gene: TRBJ2-7
V gene: TRBV29-1
CDR3 DNA: TGCAGCGTTGAGACCCTAGCGGGAGTTTACGAGCAGTACTTC
CDR3 protein: CSVETLAGVYEQYF

D gene: NA
clone size: NA
J gene: TRBJ1-4
V gene: TRBV29-1
CDR3 DNA: TGCAGCGTTGCCAGGGCTAATGAAAAACTGTTTTTT
CDR3 protein: CSVARANEKLFF

D gene: TRBD1
clone size: NA
J gene: TRBJ1-4
V gene: TRBV30
CDR3 DNA: TGTGCCTGGAGCCGGGACAGGGCTAATGAAAAACTGTTTTTT
CDR3 protein: CAWSRDRANEKLFF

D gene: TRBD2
clone size: NA
J gene: TRBJ2-5
V gene: TRBV3-1/TRBV3-2
CDR3 DNA: TGTGCCAGCAGCCAAGATCGGACTAGCGGGAGATTCTTAGAGACCCAGTACTTC
CDR3 protein: CASSQDRTSGRFLETQYF

D gene: TRBD1
clone size: NA
J gene: TRBJ2-2
V gene: TRBV24-1
CDR3 DNA: TGTGCCACCAGTGGGACAGGCGTTCTAGGGGAGCTGTTTTTT
CDR3 protein: CATSGTGVLGELFF

D gene: TRBD1
clone size: NA
J gene: TRBJ1-2
V gene: TRBV10-3
CDR3 DNA: TGTGCCAGCGACAGGGGAGGCGAGTATATAGGTGGCTACACCTTC
CDR3 protein: CASDRGGEYIGGYTF